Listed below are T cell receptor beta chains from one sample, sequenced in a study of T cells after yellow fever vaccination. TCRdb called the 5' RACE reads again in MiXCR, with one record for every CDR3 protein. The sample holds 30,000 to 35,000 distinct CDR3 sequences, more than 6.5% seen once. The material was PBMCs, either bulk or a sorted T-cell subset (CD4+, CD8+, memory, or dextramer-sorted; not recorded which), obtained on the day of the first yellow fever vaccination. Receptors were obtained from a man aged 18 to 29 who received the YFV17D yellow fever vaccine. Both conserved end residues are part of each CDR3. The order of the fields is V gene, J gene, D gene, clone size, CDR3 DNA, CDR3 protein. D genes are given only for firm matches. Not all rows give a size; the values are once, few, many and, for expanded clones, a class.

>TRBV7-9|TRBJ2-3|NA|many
TGTGCCAGCAGCTTAAGCGCGACCACAGATACGCAGTATTTT
CASSLSATTDTQYF
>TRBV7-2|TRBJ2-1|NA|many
TGTGCCAGCAGCTTATTAGGCGCTAGGGATGAGCAGTTCTTC
CASSLLGARDEQFF
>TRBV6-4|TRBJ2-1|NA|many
TGTGCCAGCAGAAAACCCGGGACACCGGGCTTAGCCGCCTACAATGAGCAGTTCTTC
CASRKPGTPGLAAYNEQFF
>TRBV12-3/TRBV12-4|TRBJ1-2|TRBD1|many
TGTGCCAGCAGTAACAGGGGCTATGGCTACACCTTC
CASSNRGYGYTF
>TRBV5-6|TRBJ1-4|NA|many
TGTGCCAGCAGCTTGGGGGCCACCCCGGCCCCCGATTTT
CASSLGATPAPDF
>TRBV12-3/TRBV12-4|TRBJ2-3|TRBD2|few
TGTGCCAGCAGTTTTTATCGCGGGGGATACACAGATACGCAGTATTTT
CASSFYRGGYTDTQYF
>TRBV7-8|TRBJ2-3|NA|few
TGTGCCAGCAGCTTAGAAACACCTTACCTTATCACAGATACGCAGTATTTT
CASSLETPYLITDTQYF
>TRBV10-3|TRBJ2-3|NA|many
TGTGCCACCCGGGACCGCACAGATACGCAGTATTTT
CATRDRTDTQYF
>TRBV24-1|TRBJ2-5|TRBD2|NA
TGTGCCACCAGGCGGGGCCAACGGGAGGGAGAGACCCAGTACTTC
CATRRGQREGETQYF
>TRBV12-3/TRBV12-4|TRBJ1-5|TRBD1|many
TGTGCCAGCAGCCCGCATCCGGGACAGGGATATAGCAATCAGCCCCAGCATTTT
CASSPHPGQGYSNQPQHF
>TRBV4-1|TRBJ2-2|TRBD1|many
TGCGCCAGCAGCCAACTTGGGGGACAGGGTAACGGGGAGCTGTTTTTT
CASSQLGGQGNGELFF
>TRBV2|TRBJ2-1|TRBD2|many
TGTGCCAGCGGGGGACTAGCGGGGGGGAATGAGCAGTTCTTC
CASGGLAGGNEQFF
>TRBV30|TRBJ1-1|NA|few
TGTGCCTGGAGTGTATCGGTGAACACTGAAGCTTTCTTT
CAWSVSVNTEAFF
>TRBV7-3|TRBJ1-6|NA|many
TGTGCCAGCAGCTTAGATCCTGGGGCTAATTCACCCCTCCACTTT
CASSLDPGANSPLHF
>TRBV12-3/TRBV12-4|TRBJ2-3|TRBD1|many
TGTGCCAGCAGTTTGGACAGGGCAGGGGCAGATACGCAGTATTTT
CASSLDRAGADTQYF
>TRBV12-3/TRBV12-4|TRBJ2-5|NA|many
TGTGCCAGCAGTTTATGGTCCGGGGAGTACCAAGAGACCCAGTACTTC
CASSLWSGEYQETQYF
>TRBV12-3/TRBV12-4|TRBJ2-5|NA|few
TGTGCCAGCAGCGCGTCGACGGTGAGGGCCCAAGAGACCCAGTACTTC
CASSASTVRAQETQYF
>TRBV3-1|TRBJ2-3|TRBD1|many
TGTGCCAGCAGCCGCCGGGACAGAAGCACAGATACGCAGTATTTT
CASSRRDRSTDTQYF
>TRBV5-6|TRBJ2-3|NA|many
TGTGCCAGCAGCCGGTGGGGACAAAACACAGATACGCAGTATTTT
CASSRWGQNTDTQYF
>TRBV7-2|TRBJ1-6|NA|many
TGTGCCAGCAGCCCGACAGCCATGAGCTCCTATAATTCACCCCTCCACTTT
CASSPTAMSSYNSPLHF
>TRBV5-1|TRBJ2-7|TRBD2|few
TGCGCCAGCAGCTTCGCGGGGGGAGGAGACGAGCAGTACTTC
CASSFAGGGDEQYF
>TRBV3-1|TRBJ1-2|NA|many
TGTGCCAGCAGCCGCGGGAGTTGGTATGGCTACACCTTC
CASSRGSWYGYTF
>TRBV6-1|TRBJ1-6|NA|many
TGTGCCAGCAGTGCCCAGCGGGGGGGTTCACCCCTCCACTTT
CASSAQRGGSPLHF
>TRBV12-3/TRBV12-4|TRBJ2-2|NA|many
TGTGCCAGCAGTTTCGACGACTATTACACGAACACCGGGGAGCTGTTTTTT
CASSFDDYYTNTGELFF
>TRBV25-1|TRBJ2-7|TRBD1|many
TGTGCCAGTACTCGGACAGGTCCTTCCTACGAGCAGTACTTC
CASTRTGPSYEQYF
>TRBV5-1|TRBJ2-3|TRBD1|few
TGCGCCAGCAGCATGGGACAGGGGGCCTTCGGGGGAGATACGCAGTATTTT
CASSMGQGAFGGDTQYF
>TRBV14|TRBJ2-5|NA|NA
TGTGCCAGCAGCCAAGAGGAGGAAGGGTCGGAGACCCAGTACTTC
CASSQEEEGSETQYF
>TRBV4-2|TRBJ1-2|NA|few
TGTGCCAGCAGCCAAGGCACGGGGTTCTATGGCTACACCTTC
CASSQGTGFYGYTF
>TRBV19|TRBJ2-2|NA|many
TGTGCCAGTAGTAGGGGGATAGGGGCCGGCGGGGAGCTGTTTTTT
CASSRGIGAGGELFF
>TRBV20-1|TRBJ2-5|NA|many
TGCAGTGCTAATCTAGACTCGGCCCAGTACTTC
CSANLDSAQYF
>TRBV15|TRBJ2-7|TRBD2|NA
TGTGCCACCAGCGGGGCAGCGGGGGGGGGGCACGAGCAGTACTTC
CATSGAAGGGHEQYF
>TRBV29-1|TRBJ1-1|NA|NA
TGCAGCGCAATAGGGGGACAACCGAACACTGAAGCTTTCTTT
CSAIGGQPNTEAFF
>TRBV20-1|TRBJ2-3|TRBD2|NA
TGCAGTGTGCGGGGGGGGCTAACCGGGGATACGCAGTATTTT
CSVRGGLTGDTQYF
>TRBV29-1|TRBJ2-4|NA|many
TGCAGCGTTGCTGGAGAAGAACTAGCCAAAAACATTCAGTACTTC
CSVAGEELAKNIQYF
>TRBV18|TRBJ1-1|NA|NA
TGTGCCAGCTCACTGCAACGGTTGAACACTGAAGCTTTCTTT
CASSLQRLNTEAFF
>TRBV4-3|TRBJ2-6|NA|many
TGCGCCAGCAGCCAAGATTACGAGGGAGCTGGGGCCAACGTCCTGACTTTC
CASSQDYEGAGANVLTF
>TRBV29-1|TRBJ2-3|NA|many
TGCAGCGTTGCGTGTGGAGGGACCTGTACGCAGTATTTT
CSVACGGTCTQYF
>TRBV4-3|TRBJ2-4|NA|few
TGCGCCAGCAGCCCCGGGACAAGCACGGACATTCAGTACTTC
CASSPGTSTDIQYF
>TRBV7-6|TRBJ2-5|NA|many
TGTGCCAGCAGCGGAAGAGGGGCTGGGGAAGAGACCCAGTACTTC
CASSGRGAGEETQYF
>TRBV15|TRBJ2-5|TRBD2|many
TGTGCCACCAGCAGAGAAAAAATTAGCGGGGGCGGAGAGACCCAGTACTTC
CATSREKISGGGETQYF
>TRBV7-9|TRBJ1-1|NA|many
TGTGCCAGCAGCCAACAGGAATCGAACACTGAAGCTTTCTTT
CASSQQESNTEAFF
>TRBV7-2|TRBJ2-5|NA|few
TGTGCCAGCAGCTTAGAAGGGTTTACCCAGTACTTC
CASSLEGFTQYF
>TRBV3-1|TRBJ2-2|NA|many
TGTGCCAGCAGCCAAATACGTCCCGGGGAGCTGTTTTTT
CASSQIRPGELFF
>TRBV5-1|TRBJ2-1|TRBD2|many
TGCGCCAGCAGCCCAGGGACTAGCGGCTATGAGCAGTTCTTC
CASSPGTSGYEQFF
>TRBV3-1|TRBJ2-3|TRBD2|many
TGTGCCAGCAGCCATATAAGGACTAGCGGCACAGATACGCAGTATTTT
CASSHIRTSGTDTQYF
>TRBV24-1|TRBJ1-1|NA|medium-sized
TGTGCCACCAGATTCGGTGAAGCTTTCTTT
CATRFGEAFF